The following is a T cell receptor beta chain sequence with its context. The data were taken from a study of blood T cell repertoires in COVID-19. Study-wide context: Specimens from acute and convalescent COVID-19 originated in the United States, Italy and Spain.

Clinical history as reported by participants underpinned cohort assignment. Recovered status applied to Cohort 3 donors who had two consecutive negative PCRs. It also applied to those with clearance or with symptom resolution. Trimming cost V 5 bases and J 0 bases; bases outside gene matches: 9. CDR1 and CDR2 from the germline V gene are MNHNY and SVGAGI (reference sequence). The CDR3 covers 16 residues. As processed by the authors: Nucleated cell number was recorded as an estimate derived from reference gene primer amplification. The protocol was immunoSEQ multiplex PCR, while the TCRdb copy is restricted to in-frame clones and leaves out a portion. From that table come the V and J calls and clone size; the DNA was used to work out D and trimming. Found here are about 320,000 clones, roughly nine tenths of them singletons; the top ten hold around 2.5%.

The specimen was PBMCs or T cells enriched from blood (not recorded which). The receptor was derived from a man aged 60-69 years who had recovered from COVID-19. This sequence joins TRBV6-6 and TRBJ2-7; 8 bases map to TRBD2. In DNA, the CDR3 is TGTGCCAGCAGTCGATATAGCGGGGTTAGCTCCTACGAGCAGTACTTC. Its translation: CASSRYSGVSSYEQYF.